A selection of T cell receptor beta chains follows, all from one sample in a study of PD-1 blockade in classical Hodgkin lymphoma. The table came from immunoSEQ multiplex PCR; TCRdb's copy has only in-frame clones and leaves some out. The data hold about 110,000 clones, with about 89% observed a single time. Sample: peripheral blood mononuclear cells (PBMCs), taken before the second cycle of nivolumab. These receptor sequences come from a human donor with classical Hodgkin lymphoma. The CDR3 runs from the conserved cysteine through the conserved F or W. The D gene is left open where the match is weak. Not every row has a clone size; where given, it reads once, few, many or a size class.

clone_size d_call cdr3_length j_call v_call cdr3_aa cdr3_nt
- TRBD1 13 TRBJ2-5 TRBV29-1 CSTQGAGQETQYF TGCAGCACCCAGGGGGCGGGCCAAGAGACCCAGTACTTC
once - 18 TRBJ2-3 TRBV10-1 CASSENRDLLLSTDTQYF TGCGCCAGCAGTGAGAACCGGGACCTCCTTTTATCCACGGATACGCAGTATTTT
- - 16 TRBJ2-3 TRBV25-1 CASSPRVSERGDTQYF TGTGCCAGCAGTCCCCGGGTCTCCGAAAGGGGAGATACGCAGTATTTT
- - 21 TRBJ2-6 TRBV14 CASSHVGSMGWTISGANVLTF TGTGCCAGCAGCCATGTAGGATCAATGGGATGGACGATCTCTGGGGCCAACGTCCTGACTTTC
once - 18 TRBJ2-7 TRBV11-2 CASSLTMSWEGVPGEQYF TGTGCCAGCAGCTTAACGATGTCGTGGGAGGGGGTTCCGGGCGAGCAGTACTTC
- - 14 TRBJ1-5 TRBV7-9 CASSSRDGNQPQHF TGTGCCAGCAGCTCCCGGGACGGCAATCAGCCCCAGCATTTT
- - 15 TRBJ1-2 TRBV6-1 CASSDVLGSSLGYTF TGTGCCAGCAGTGACGTCCTGGGCAGTTCTCTCGGCTACACCTTC
- - 14 TRBJ1-2 TRBV28 CASTSRVGAYGYTF TGTGCCAGCACCTCACGCGTCGGGGCTTATGGCTACACCTTC
- - 14 TRBJ1-2 TRBV11-2 CASSYLRQVSGYTF TGTGCCAGCAGCTATCTAAGACAGGTAAGCGGCTACACCTTC
- - 13 TRBJ1-1 TRBV10-2 CASSDQGHTEAFF TGCGCCAGCAGCGATCAGGGACACACTGAAGCTTTCTTT
- - 15 TRBJ1-4 TRBV7-2 CASSLSGTFNEKLFF TGTGCCAGCAGCTTGAGCGGGACCTTTAATGAAAAACTGTTTTTT
- - 13 TRBJ2-7 TRBV11-2 CASSLWVVYEQYF TGTGCCAGCAGCTTATGGGTGGTCTACGAGCAGTACTTC
- - 14 TRBJ1-5 TRBV5-6 CASSLQGVNQPQHF TGTGCCAGCAGCTTGCAAGGGGTGAATCAGCCCCAGCATTTT
- - 12 TRBJ1-1 TRBV6-1 CASSDWNTEAFF TGTGCCAGCAGTGACTGGAACACTGAAGCTTTCTTT
- - 14 TRBJ1-1 TRBV4-1 CASGEQARGTEAFF TGCGCCAGCGGAGAGCAGGCCAGGGGCACTGAAGCTTTCTTT
- TRBD1 14 TRBJ2-7 TRBV11-2 CASSLTDRDYEQYF TGTGCCAGCAGCTTAACCGACAGGGACTACGAGCAGTACTTC
- - 15 TRBJ1-5 TRBV7-9 CASSPGDGRNQPQHF TGTGCCAGCAGTCCAGGAGACGGGCGAAATCAGCCCCAGCATTTT
- TRBD1 15 TRBJ1-4 TRBV4-1 CASASDGTGFEKLFF TGCGCCAGCGCCTCGGACGGGACAGGGTTTGAAAAACTGTTTTTT
- TRBD2 16 TRBJ2-2 TRBV7-2 CASSRTSGSVTGELFF TGTGCCAGCAGTAGGACTAGCGGGAGCGTCACCGGGGAGCTGTTTTTT
- - 16 TRBJ2-1 TRBV7-6 CASSLAVPSSYNEQFF TGTGCCAGCAGCTTAGCAGTACCAAGCTCCTACAATGAGCAGTTCTTC
- TRBD1 12 TRBJ2-5 TRBV10-3 CAISGGQQEQYF TGTGCCATCAGTGGGGGACAGCAAGAGCAGTACTTC
- - 12 TRBJ2-1 TRBV28 CASSLLGLEQFF TGTGCCAGCAGTTTATTGGGTCTCGAGCAGTTCTTC
- - 15 TRBJ2-7 TRBV7-9 CASSRTGPLGFEQYF TGTGCCAGCAGCAGAACCGGTCCTCTGGGATTCGAGCAGTACTTC
- TRBD2 14 TRBJ2-3 TRBV2 CASSEVREGDTQYF TGTGCCAGCAGTGAAGTGCGGGAGGGAGATACGCAGTATTTT
- - 15 TRBJ2-7 TRBV7-6 CASSKETGRSYEQYF TGTGCCAGCAGCAAAGAGACAGGGAGGTCCTACGAGCAGTACTTC
- - 11 TRBJ2-1 TRBV29-1 CSVGHGNEQFF TGCAGCGTGGGACACGGCAACGAGCAGTTCTTC
once - 13 TRBJ1-2 TRBV7-6 CASSPDSNYGYTF TGTGCCAGCAGCCCGGACAGCAACTATGGCTACACCTTC
- - 13 TRBJ2-7 TRBV7-9 CASSFGGNYEQYF TGTGCCAGCAGCTTCGGCGGGAACTACGAGCAGTACTTC
- TRBD1 15 TRBJ2-2 TRBV6-5 CASSYRTGGTGELFF TGTGCCAGCAGTTACCGGACAGGGGGCACCGGGGAGCTGTTTTTT
- TRBD1 15 TRBJ1-4 TRBV2 CASSEQGAGAEKLFF TGTGCCAGCAGTGAACAGGGGGCGGGGGCTGAAAAACTGTTTTTT
- - 14 TRBJ2-7 TRBV11-2 CASSLVGSGDEQYF TGTGCCAGCAGCTTAGTAGGTAGCGGAGACGAGCAGTACTTC
- TRBD2 15 TRBJ2-7 TRBV19 CASSTLTSAGYEQYF TGTGCCAGTAGCACTCTGACTAGCGCCGGCTACGAGCAGTACTTC
- TRBD2 15 TRBJ2-1 TRBV7-6 CASSPLAGEYNEQFF TGTGCCAGCAGCCCCCTAGCGGGAGAGTACAATGAGCAGTTCTTC
- - 15 TRBJ1-2 TRBV6-1 CASSESIGENYGYTF TGTGCCAGCAGTGAAAGCATAGGGGAAAACTATGGCTACACCTTC
- - 14 TRBJ2-5 TRBV7-9 CASSFFSGMETQYF TGTGCCAGCAGCTTCTTCAGCGGTATGGAGACCCAGTACTTC
- - 14 TRBJ2-1 TRBV5-1 CASSWSGKNNEQFF TGCGCCAGCAGCTGGTCCGGGAAAAACAATGAGCAGTTCTTC
- - 12 TRBJ1-2 TRBV6-5 CASSPTGIGYTF TGTGCCAGCAGTCCGACCGGGATAGGCTACACCTTC
- - 12 TRBJ2-1 TRBV6-5 CASSSGLNEQFF TGTGCCAGCAGCTCGGGCCTTAATGAGCAGTTCTTC
- - 14 TRBJ1-1 TRBV10-3 CAISTDKMNTEAFF TGTGCCATCAGTACCGACAAGATGAACACTGAAGCTTTCTTT
- - 13 TRBJ2-7 TRBV6-1 CASSEATGNEQYF TGTGCCAGCAGTGAAGCGACCGGGAACGAGCAGTACTTC
- - 14 TRBJ2-7 TRBV7-2 CASSFALHLYEQYF TGTGCCAGCAGCTTTGCACTCCATCTCTACGAGCAGTACTTC
once - 12 TRBJ1-2 TRBV7-2 CASSSGFYGYTF TGTGCCAGCAGCTCGGGTTTCTATGGCTACACCTTC
- TRBD1 15 TRBJ2-1 TRBV7-2 CASSSTGGSYNEQFF TGTGCCAGCAGCTCAACAGGGGGCTCCTACAATGAGCAGTTCTTC
- - 13 TRBJ1-2 TRBV7-9 CASSLGFPLGYTF TGTGCCAGCAGCTTAGGTTTTCCCCTTGGCTACACCTTC
- TRBD2 16 TRBJ2-1 TRBV5-5 CASSLVASGRGHEQFF TGTGCCAGCAGCTTGGTGGCTAGCGGGAGGGGCCATGAGCAGTTCTTC
- - 13 TRBJ2-5 TRBV27 CASSLVFQETQYF TGTGCCAGCAGTTTAGTCTTTCAAGAGACCCAGTACTTC
- TRBD1 17 TRBJ2-1 TRBV4-1 CASSANPRGQENNEQFF TGCGCCAGCAGCGCCAATCCCAGGGGACAGGAAAACAATGAGCAGTTCTTC
- TRBD2 14 TRBJ2-7 TRBV6-5 CASSPGLASYEQYF TGTGCCAGCAGTCCGGGACTAGCCTCCTACGAGCAGTACTTC